Below, 8 T cell receptor beta chains from the same sample are listed, as sequenced in a study of T cells of healthy individuals. TCRdb re-called the 5' RACE reads through MiXCR, storing one row per CDR3 protein. The repertoire has about 82,000 distinct CDR3 sequences, approximately 5.4% of them found once; the top ten carry roughly 7.1%. These receptors originate from a female donor in good health.

This clonotype was recorded at least ten times. CDR3 amino acids: CASSPPGIAGENEQFF. The CDR3 DNA follows: TGTGCCAGCTCACCACCGGGGATAGCGGGAGAGAATGAGCAGTTCTTC. The chain carries TRBV18 and TRBJ2-1; 9 nucleotides agree with TRBD2. V was pared by 0 bases and J by 7 bases, with 7 bases of the junction left unmatched. This CDR3 is built from 16 residues. Germline V gene lookup returns CDR1 KGHSH and CDR2 LQKENI.

This clonotype was counted many times. This chain uses TRBV14 with TRBJ2-1; 8 bases agree with TRBD2. Unmatched junction bases numbered 5, after V lost 3 bases and J lost 7 bases. This CDR3 is 14 amino acids long. Germline CDR1 SGHDN, CDR2 FVKESK. The CDR3 DNA sequence: TGTGCCAGCAGCCACGGGACTAGAGGGAATGAGCAGTTCTTC. Protein sequence: CASSHGTRGNEQFF.

This clonotype came up many times. The chain is built from TRBV6-5 and TRBJ2-7; tentatively, D is TRBD1 (6 bases). The V gene lost 5 bases and the J gene lost 6 bases, with 8 bases spanning the gap. Germline assignment: CDR1 MNHEY and CDR2 SVGAGI. This CDR3 has 11 residues. CDR3 residues: CASSPGVEQYF. In DNA form, the CDR3 reads TGTGCCAGCAGTCCAGGGGTCGAGCAGTACTTC.

This clonotype showed up many times. The DNA for the CDR3 is TGTGCCAGCAGGGTAGCGGGAGGGCCCAATGAGCAGTTCTTC. As protein: CASRVAGGPNEQFF. This rearrangement joins TRBV12-3 or TRBV12-4 to TRBJ2-1, with 11 bases identical to TRBD2. V shed 6 bases and J 6 bases; nucleotides not matched to a gene: 4. The CDR3 length is 14 residues.

About this clonotype itself: A much larger clone lies one base from this, so it may be a read error. CDR3: CASSPTSDYSYEQYF. CDR3 bases: TGTGCCAGCAGCCCAACCAGCGACTACTCCTACGAGCAGTACTTC. The chain couples TRBV5-4 to TRBJ2-7; tentatively, D is TRBD2 (5 bases). The V gene lost 4 bases and the J gene lost 0 bases, with 14 bases spanning the gap. CDR1 SGHNT and CDR2 YYREEE come from the germline V gene (reference sequence). CDR3 length equals 15 residues.

This clonotype has just a few counts. V gene TRBV7-2 combines with J gene TRBJ2-5; tentative D call: TRBD1 (5 bases). Germline CDR1 reads SGHTA; CDR2 reads FQGNSA. Trimming cost V 6 bases and J 1 base, with 15 bases left between them. CDR3 length: 15 residues. CDR3 DNA: TGTGCCAGCAGTCGACGACAGACGCGCCAAGAGACCCAGTACTTC. Its translation is CASSRRQTRQETQYF.

This clonotype has at least ten counts. This chain uses TRBV6-6 with TRBJ2-7; 9 bases fit TRBD1. Per germline, CDR1 MNHNY and CDR2 SVGAGI (reference sequence). The CDR3 contains 16 residues. V was clipped by 2 bases and J by 5 bases; unmatched bases: 10. CDR3 nucleotides: TGTGCCAGCAGTTACACTTTCGGACAGGGGAGCGACGAGCAGTACTTC. Protein sequence: CASSYTFGQGSDEQYF.

This clonotype came up a few times. The chain uses TRBV6-5 and TRBJ1-1; possible D gene TRBD1, 5 bases. This CDR3 comprises 13 residues. The V end lost 4 bases, the J end lost 6 bases, and 12 bases lay between the germline ends. CDR1 and CDR2 from the germline V gene are MNHEY and SVGAGI. CDR3 sequence: CASSSSTGSEAFF. Here the CDR3 DNA reads TGTGCCAGCAGTTCCTCCACAGGATCTGAAGCTTTCTTT.